The clone carrying this T cell receptor beta chain was counted once. Its matching antigen is unknown. The sample comes from a study of Ad26.COV2.S vaccination and SARS-CoV-2 variants. Study context: Into the muscle, Ad26.COV2.S was dosed once or twice, 56 days apart. Study observations and caveats: Vaccinees displayed broader spike-specific TCR repertoires than placebo recipients. Non-spike TCR breadth showed similarity between vaccine and placebo recipients.

The treatment here: about 20 received Ad26.COV2.S at low or high dose, single or two shots; several received placebo; per-sample allocation not given. Repertoires come from day 63 after the first vaccine or placebo injection. Sequenced by immunoSEQ multiplex PCR; TCRdb stores in-frame clones only, minus some. The sample contains some 420,000 clones, around nine tenths of which appear only once. The input for sequencing was peripheral blood, taken in a trial of Ad26.COV2.S vaccine versus placebo. The TCR sequence derives from a person between 18 and 65 years old who received the Ad26.COV2.S COVID-19 vaccine or a placebo.

CDR3 DNA: TGTGCCAGCAGAAAATTACAGGGGAACTATGGCTACACCTTC. This sequence encodes CASRKLQGNYGYTF. This chain joins TRBV11-2 and TRBJ1-2; TRBD1 matches at 7 bases. CDR3 size: 14 residues. Trimming at V came to 6 bases and at J to 2 bases, leaving 6 bases not matched to a gene. Looked up from germline, CDR1 is SGHAT and CDR2 is FQNNGV.